This entry lists 31 T cell receptor beta chains sequenced from one sample in a study of CD8+CD57+ T cells in acquired aplastic anemia. Researchers used genomic DNA as the template to profile TCR beta VDJ and CDR3. TCRdb itself ran the reads through MiXCR, one entry per CDR3 protein. The sample records some 280,000 distinct CDR3 sequences, about 56% being singletons. The specimen was sorted CD4+, CD8+, or CD8+CD57+ T cells (not recorded which) from PBMCs. The receptors originated from a human donor with severe aplastic anemia or a healthy control (not recorded which).

The rearrangement uses TRBV15 and TRBJ2-4, with 8 bases fitting TRBD1. The germline V gene has CDR1 LNHNV and CDR2 YYDKDF (reference sequence). Germline trimming cut 3 bases from V and 0 bases from J; bases unmatched to any gene: 1. The CDR3 is 15 amino acids. CDR3 in amino acids: CATSRGQVAKNIQYF. The CDR3 DNA reads TGTGCCACCAGCAGGGGACAGGTAGCCAAAAACATTCAGTACTTC.

For this clonotype: The junction does not match germline at one end; this may be a read error. The chain joins TRBV2 to TRBJ1-1; the D is unclear. Germline-derived CDR1 and CDR2 are SNHLY and FYNNEI. This CDR3 has 12 amino acids. The CDR3 loop is CASREVGGEAFF. In nucleotides, the CDR3 is TGTGCCAGCAGGGAAGTCGGAGGGGAAGCTTTCTTT.

V usage is TRBV20-1 and J usage is TRBJ2-3; D is possibly TRBD2 (6 bases). The V gene lost 3 bases and the J gene lost 4 bases, with 11 bases spanning the gap. The CDR3 is made up of 13 amino acids. Germline V gives CDR1 DFQATT, CDR2 SNEGSKA (reference sequence). CDR3 coding DNA: TGCAGTGCTAGCGGGGGAAGGGCAGATACGCAGTATTTT. This sequence encodes CSASGGRADTQYF.

The chain joins TRBV7-2 to TRBJ2-3, with 8 bases aligning to TRBD1. In germline, CDR1 is SGHTA, CDR2 FQGNSA. V lost 5 bases and J lost 2; bases outside the gene matches: 6. This CDR3 is built from 15 residues. CDR3 bases: TGTGCCAGCAGCCCCTGGACAGGGAACACAGATACGCAGTATTTT. Amino acids: CASSPWTGNTDTQYF.

The chain joins TRBV2 to TRBJ2-5; D is possibly TRBD1 (5 bases). Germline values: CDR1 SNHLY, CDR2 FYNNEI. This CDR3 comprises 13 residues. V lost 0 bases and J 9 bases, leaving 11 bases between the germline ends. CDR3 in DNA: TGTGCCAGCAGTGAAGCTGGTAGACAGCCCCAGTACTTC. This gives the protein CASSEAGRQPQYF.

The chain recombines TRBV28 with TRBJ2-6; D is undetermined. Germline V lookup: CDR1 MDHEN, CDR2 SYDVKM. The CDR3 contains 16 residues. Trimming stripped 4 bases from V and 2 bases from J, with 12 bases between. The CDR3 region is CASSSESWAGANVLTF. The CDR3 bases are TGTGCCAGCAGTTCCGAGAGTTGGGCTGGGGCCAACGTCCTGACTTTC.

This chain joins TRBV7-9 and TRBJ2-7; 8 bases agree with TRBD2. Trimming took 2 bases from V and 5 from J; bases not matched to a gene: 5. This CDR3 is built from 14 residues. Looked up from germline, CDR1 is SEHNR and CDR2 is FQNEAQ (reference sequence). As DNA, the CDR3 is TGTGCCAGCAGCTTATCCAGCGGGAGACACGAGCAGTACTTC. Its protein product is CASSLSSGRHEQYF.

This clonotype showed up many times. This sequence joins TRBV6-6 and TRBJ2-3; possibly TRBD1 for D (7 bases). Trimming cost V 0 bases and J 6 bases, with 16 bases left between them. The CDR3 covers 16 residues. The V gene's germline CDR1 is MNHNY and CDR2 SVGAGI (reference sequence). CDR3 protein: CASSYSRGVRGDTQYF. CDR3 nucleotide sequence: TGTGCCAGCAGTTACTCGCGGGGCGTCAGGGGGGATACGCAGTATTTT.

This rearrangement joins TRBV7-9 to TRBJ1-1; D not resolved. This CDR3 comprises 12 residues. Trimming removed 3 bases from V and 7 bases from J, with 9 bases in between. Germline assignment: CDR1 SEHNR and CDR2 FQNEAQ (reference sequence). CDR3: CASSLNGGEAFF. CDR3 nucleotide sequence: TGTGCCAGCAGCTTGAATGGCGGTGAAGCTTTCTTT.

Details on this clonotype: A much larger clone lies one base from this, so it may be a read error. The chain has TRBV6-5 and TRBJ2-3; TRBD2 matches 10 bases. Per germline, CDR1 MNHEY and CDR2 SVGAGI. The CDR3 is 16 amino acids. CDR3 nucleotide sequence: TGTGCCAGCGGTTACTTCGGACTAGCGGCGTCAGATACGCAGTATTTT. Protein sequence: CASGYFGLAASDTQYF.

V is TRBV20-1 and J is TRBJ2-1; 12 nucleotides agree with TRBD2. The CDR3 spans 16 residues. Germline-derived CDR1 and CDR2 are DFQATT and SNEGSKA (reference sequence). J gave up 3 bases and V 3 bases, and 6 bases lay outside the gene matches. The CDR3 sequence is CSARERLAGDYNEQFF. The CDR3 region has the DNA TGCAGTGCTAGGGAGAGACTAGCGGGAGACTACAATGAGCAGTTCTTC.

The rearrangement joins TRBV2 to TRBJ2-7; 7 positions agree with TRBD1. V gave up 6 bases and J gave up 4 bases; unmatched junction bases: 12. This CDR3 spans 15 amino acids. CDR1 is SNHLY, CDR2 FYNNEI, per germline. The CDR3 sequence is CASSKSRDSHYEQYF. The CDR3 DNA reads as TGTGCCAGCAGCAAATCCCGGGACAGCCATTACGAGCAGTACTTC.

This clonotype was seen repeatedly, ten times or more. CDR3 in DNA: TGCAGCGTTGAACCAGGTGGAGAGACCCAGTACTTC. It translates to CSVEPGGETQYF. The J gene is TRBJ2-5, the V gene TRBV29-1; D uncertain. The CDR3 spans 12 residues. V was shortened by 2 bases and J by 4 bases, with 8 bases between the two germline ends. The germline gives CDR1 SQVTM, CDR2 ANQGSEA.

As regards this clonotype: A much larger clone is a single base away; this may be a read error. The chain combines TRBV12-3 or TRBV12-4 with TRBJ2-1, with 9 bases matching TRBD2. With 4 bases clipped from V and 8 bases from J, the junction kept 9 bases outside the gene matches. This CDR3 has 15 amino acids. In nucleotides, the CDR3 is TGTGCCAGCAGTTCTAATGCGGGGGGGTACGATGAGCAGTTCTTC. Translation gives CASSSNAGGYDEQFF.

About this clonotype: This may stem from a read error, because a much larger clone lies one nucleotide away. V is TRBV6-5 and J is TRBJ1-2, with a weak D call TRBD1 (5 bases). Deletions cut 5 bases from V and 8 bases from J, with 27 bases between. Germline loops: CDR1 MNHEY, CDR2 SVGAGI. The CDR3 totals 17 residues. The CDR3 sequence is CASSVAGGDPPGAGYTF. CDR3 coding DNA: TGTGCCAGCAGTGTAGCGGGGGGAGACCCCCCGGGTGCAGGCTACACCTTC.

To note about this clonotype: Relative to the germline gene, one junction end is altered; a read error may explain this. The chain carries TRBV10-1 and TRBJ2-1, with 8 bases identical to TRBD2. The CDR3 consists of 16 residues. The germline V gene encodes CDR1 WNHNN and CDR2 SYGVQD (reference sequence). The CDR3 sequence: CASSQDQAGAYNEQFF. For the CDR3, the DNA is TGTGCCAGCAGCCAGGATCAAGCGGGGGCCTACAATGAGCAGTTCTTC.

This chain uses TRBV19 with TRBJ2-1; D unclear. The CDR3 sequence is 13 residues long. Germline CDR1 reads LNHDA; CDR2 reads SQIVND (reference sequence). The V end lost 7 bases, the J end lost 4 bases, and 11 bases lay between the germline ends. The CDR3, as DNA: TGTGCCAGTAATAACGGGTTATACAATGAGCAGTTCTTC. Amino acids: CASNNGLYNEQFF.

The V and J genes are TRBV2 and TRBJ2-7; D gene unclear. CDR1 SNHLY and CDR2 FYNNEI come from the germline V gene. V shed 1 base and J shed 4 bases, with 5 bases lying between them. The CDR3 runs 12 residues. Here the CDR3 DNA reads TGTGCCAGCAGTGAAGGGAATTACGAGCAGTACTTC. Its protein is CASSEGNYEQYF. The full variable domain, completed using reference TRBV2 and TRBJ2-7, is EPEVTQTPSHQVTQMGQEVILRCVPISNHLYFYWYRQILGQKVEFLVSFYNNEISEKSEIFDDQFSVERPDGSNFTLKIRSTKLEDSAMYFCASSEGNYEQYFGPGTRLTVT.

The chain combines TRBV5-1 with TRBJ2-6, with D uncertain. The germline V and J ends were trimmed by 7 bases and 0 bases, with 8 bases remaining between them. Germline CDR1 is SGHRS and CDR2 is YFSETQ. This CDR3 is built from 14 residues. CDR3 protein: CASGRSSGANVLTF. CDR3 in DNA: TGCGCCAGCGGACGTAGCTCTGGGGCCAACGTCCTGACTTTC.

The chain couples TRBV15 to TRBJ2-3, with D uncertain. The germline V gene has CDR1 LNHNV and CDR2 YYDKDF (reference sequence). The V end lost 3 bases, the J end lost 1 base, and 8 bases lay between the germline ends. The CDR3 has 14 amino acids. The CDR3 nucleotides are TGTGCCACCAGCAGGGAACGCGGCACAGATACGCAGTATTTT. It yields the protein CATSRERGTDTQYF.

Notes on this clonotype: The missing conserved phenylalanine or tryptophan at the end of this CDR3 makes a read error likely. The chain has TRBV5-1 and TRBJ2-3; D possibly matches TRBD1 or TRBD2 (5 bases each). The CDR3 has 16 amino acids. Per germline, CDR1 SGHRS and CDR2 YFSETQ. V was cut by 3 bases and J by 6 bases, with 20 bases left in between. The DNA for the CDR3 is TGCGCCAGCAGCTCCCTGAGCCTGGGGACGGGGGATACGCAGTATATT. Translation: CASSSLSLGTGDTQYI.

The V and J genes are TRBV7-2 and TRBJ2-3, with TRBD1 identical over 8 bases. V trimming: 4 bases; J trimming: 11 bases; junction bases outside the gene matches: 14. Germline loops: CDR1 SGHTA, CDR2 FQGNSA. The CDR3 is 15 amino acids. As DNA, the CDR3 is TGTGCCAGCAGCTCTCCGGGACAGGCCTACAATGAGCAGTATTTT. It translates to CASSSPGQAYNEQYF.

The chain recombines TRBV24-1 with TRBJ1-2, with no clear D. Germline V CDR1 and CDR2: KGHDR, SFDVKD. The germline V and J ends were trimmed by 5 bases and 5 bases, with 8 bases remaining between them. The CDR3 covers 12 residues. The chain's CDR3 is CATSVGSYGYTF. DNA for the CDR3: TGTGCCACCAGTGTGGGTTCTTATGGCTACACCTTC.

The chain is built from TRBV19 and TRBJ1-2, with D possibly TRBD1 on 5 matching bases. Looked up from germline, CDR1 is LNHDA and CDR2 is SQIVND (reference sequence). The CDR3 runs to 14 residues. Trimming left V 5 bases short and J 4 bases short, with 14 bases between. CDR3 nucleotides: TGTGCCAGTAGTTCCTCGGGGGGACGCTATGGCTACACCTTC. It is translated as CASSSSGGRYGYTF.

The V gene is TRBV2, the J gene TRBJ1-3; 7 bases are a match to TRBD1. This CDR3 spans 13 amino acids. Germline loops: CDR1 SNHLY, CDR2 FYNNEI. The ends lost 8 bases at V and 4 bases at J; junction bases unmatched: 5. CDR3 loop: CASEEGAGNTIYF. CDR3 sequence (DNA): TGTGCCAGCGAGGAGGGGGCGGGAAACACCATATATTTT.

The chain is built from TRBV5-1 and TRBJ2-5; 12 nucleotides line up with TRBD2. Trimming removed 0 bases from V and 5 bases from J; junction bases left unmatched: 8. Germline CDR1 is SGHRS and CDR2 is YFSETQ. The CDR3 runs 17 residues. The CDR3 DNA sequence: TGCGCCAGCAGCTTGGTGGCTAGCGGGGGGGCTGGTGAGACCCAGTACTTC. Residues: CASSLVASGGAGETQYF.

The chain couples TRBV7-8 to TRBJ2-7; no firm D call. V was shortened by 2 bases and J by 6 bases, with 5 bases between the two germline ends. In germline, CDR1 is SGHVS, CDR2 FQNEAQ. The CDR3 is 11 amino acids. The DNA for the CDR3 is TGTGCCAGCAGCTTACTAGTCGAGCAGTACTTC. This sequence encodes CASSLLVEQYF.

The chain joins TRBV7-6 to TRBJ1-2, with D unresolved. The germline V and J ends were trimmed by 7 bases and 0 bases, with 12 bases remaining between them. CDR3 length equals 14 residues. CDR1 SGHVS and CDR2 FNYEAQ come from the germline V gene. The CDR3 sequence is CASTPTATNYGYTF. The DNA for the CDR3 is TGTGCCAGCACCCCCACAGCCACTAACTATGGCTACACCTTC.

The rearrangement joins TRBV15 to TRBJ2-7, with 7 positions matching TRBD1. V lost 0 bases and J lost 2; bases outside the gene matches: 7. The CDR3 runs to 16 residues. The germline V gene has CDR1 LNHNV and CDR2 YYDKDF (reference sequence). The CDR3 sequence is CATSRDRLTGPYEQYF. In nucleotides, the CDR3 is TGTGCCACCAGCAGAGATCGATTGACAGGGCCCTACGAGCAGTACTTC. Full variable domain (missing parts from reference TRBV15 and TRBJ2-7): DAMVIQNPRYQVTQFGKPVTLSCSQTLNHNVMYWYQQKSSQAPKLLFHYYDKDFNNEADTPDNFQSRRPNTSFCFLDIRSPGLGDTAMYLCATSRDRLTGPYEQYFGPGTRLTVT.

This sequence joins TRBV7-2 and TRBJ2-5; 11 nucleotides agree with TRBD2. The J segment lost 5 bases and the V segment lost 5 bases, leaving 4 bases of the junction unmatched. Germline loops: CDR1 SGHTA, CDR2 FQGNSA. The CDR3 extends over 14 amino acids. The CDR3 is CASSARLAGETQYF. CDR3 bases: TGTGCCAGCAGCGCTCGACTAGCGGGGGAGACCCAGTACTTC.

This rearrangement joins TRBV12-3 or TRBV12-4 to TRBJ1-3; D is unclear. The length of the CDR3 is 13 residues. Between the trimmed V and J ends, which lost 7 bases and 3 bases, there was a span of 10 bases. For the CDR3, the DNA is TGTGCCAGCAAGGCGAGCGGTGGAAACACCATATATTTT. Translated, it gives CASKASGGNTIYF.